This entry lists 3 T cell receptor beta chains sequenced from one sample in a study of brain metastases from non-small cell lung cancer (dated by TCRdb to between 2018 and 2021). Libraries were built with the immunoSEQ multiplex PCR assay. The table comes from immuneACCESS by way of TCRdb, which keeps in-frame sequences with V and J called. Part of the clones is missing from these tables; in studies checked, under half for an unresolved V gene and the rest for unknown reasons. The sample profile shows some 4,700 clones; roughly 80% of them were found once. Less than 9.5% of the sample is held by the ten biggest clonotypes. The sequenced sample was primary lung tumor tissue. The sample's cell subset or site label, in plain terms: primary lung tumor paired with brain metastasis. The receptors come from a donor aged 40 or older with non-small cell lung cancer.

V and J are TRBV9 and TRBJ1-3; TRBD1 aligns across 10 bases. This CDR3 has 17 amino acids. Germline V gives CDR1 SGDLS, CDR2 YYNGEE. Trimming took 5 bases from V and 1 from J; bases not matched to a gene: 9. Written as DNA, the CDR3 is TGTGCCAGCAGTAAAATGGGACAGGGGAATTCTGGAAACACCATATATTTT. This codes for CASSKMGQGNSGNTIYF.

The chain links TRBV5-1 to TRBJ1-6; D call uncertain. From germline, CDR1 is SGHRS and CDR2 YFSETQ. V gave up 4 bases and J gave up 7 bases, with 12 bases separating them. This CDR3 has 14 residues. CDR3 residues: CASSAEGGNSPLHF. CDR3 in DNA: TGCGCCAGCAGCGCAGAGGGAGGGAATTCACCCCTCCACTTT.

The V gene is TRBV6-2 or TRBV6-3, the J gene TRBJ2-3; no firm D call. The CDR3 is made up of 12 amino acids. Between the trimmed V and J ends, which lost 5 bases and 4 bases, there was a span of 7 bases. CDR1 and CDR2 from the germline V gene are MNHEY and SVGEGT. The DNA for the CDR3 is TGTGCCAGCAGTCCCCGCCCAGATACGCAGTATTTT. Encoded protein: CASSPRPDTQYF.